What follows describes a single TCR beta chain. Its cognate antigen has yet to be identified. There are no base qualities to consult, and no much larger clone falls within one base. TCRbeta CDR3 regions were amplified from genomic DNA using the immunoSEQ Assay, a bias-controlled multiplex PCR. From the authors' description of their analysis: Nucleated cell counts per sample were estimated from amplification of reference gene primers within the assay. Sequence reads were collapsed and filtered to measure the absolute abundance of every unique TCRbeta CDR3 rearrangement. For each sample, productive Simpson clonality was calculated as the square root of Simpson's diversity index over productive rearrangements. Sourced from immuneACCESS, this table was stored by TCRdb with only in-frame sequences that have V and J called. A share of the clones is absent; for the studies checked, an unresolved V gene accounts for under half, and the remainder has no known explanation. That table gives V, J and clone size, and the DNA gave D and trimming. The sample table shows 200,000 to 250,000 clones, and around 84% are seen once. Of the sample, approximately 6.5% falls within the top ten clones.

The data originate from a study of blood T cell repertoires in COVID-19 (dated by TCRdb to the early 2020s). Describing the broader study: Collaborator samples came from the United States, Italy and Spain and covered acute and convalescent phases of COVID-19. The samples were drawn from two sources: the first 160 participants of the ongoing ImmuneRACE study, and 1,200 or so subjects contributed by 6 global collaborators. The material from the prospective study consisted of cDNA or gDNA derived from T cells, B-cell-depleted T cells, or PBMCs. The sample metadata nearly always contained a de-identified subject ID, COVID-19 status, age in years and sex. A freely available public database, intended as a resource for researchers studying the immune response to SARS-CoV-2, is where the repertoires were released. Subjects who had been exposed to COVID-19, were actively infected with it, or had recovered from it provided the deeply sampled blood TCRbeta repertoires that made up the dataset. Where HLA class I and class II types were available, the types were taken from metadata supplied by the sample provider, not from assay-based typing. Study-wide conclusions, independent of this receptor: How much clinical and demographic metadata was included differed by source and by participant, and the metadata was provided uncurated.

Participants in the prospective study were aged roughly 18 to 90 years, lived in some 24 United States geographic areas, and enrolled through a virtual design. Cohort assignment in the prospective study relied on participant-reported clinical history from a screening survey and a study questionnaire. ImmuneRACE Cohort 3 recovered participants were defined by two consecutive negative NP/OP PCR tests, healthcare professional clearance, or symptom resolution. In the prospective study, whole blood, serum and a nasopharyngeal or oropharyngeal swab were collected from each participant by mobile phlebotomists. Participants in the prospective study had the option to provide additional blood draws and questionnaires over an approximately 2-month period. Prospective study blood samples were shipped either frozen or at room temperature before DNA extraction. For CDR1 and CDR2, the germline V gene lists SGHRS and YFSETQ. V is reduced by 2 bases and J by 4 bases, leaving a spacing of 13 bases between them. CDR3 length: 14 amino acids, cysteine to phenylalanine. Only the CDR3 portion is preserved as DNA: 42 bases, with reading frame beginning at the first base.

This receptor was identified in a woman aged 40 to 55 who had recovered from COVID-19. The chain employs TRBV5-1 and TRBJ2-7; a tentative D match to TRBD2 spans 6 bases. The sequencing sample was made of PBMCs or T cells enriched from blood (not recorded which). The CDR3 sequence is CASSLRNGGYEQYF. The sequence in DNA is TGCGCCAGCAGCTTAAGAAATGGAGGGTACGAGCAGTACTTC.